Described below is a single T cell receptor (beta chain) sequence and its context. Its specificity is unknown. CDR3-region Arm-PCR and iRepertoire HTBI primers produced the TCR beta libraries. A single record per CDR3 protein comes from TCRdb applying MiXCR to the multiplex PCR reads. The sample comprises some 370,000 distinct CDR3 sequences, roughly 23% of which are singletons, and about 27% rests with the top ten. This entry is derived from a study of regulatory T cells in long-lasting Graves disease. Notes on the study in general: Accuracy may have been reduced by the small sample size. Persistent patients had more shared public clonotypes (about 2,800) than new patients (about 920). Newly diagnosed disease favored TRBV20-1 and TRBJ2-1 over persistent disease. Graves' patients with persistent disease showed TCR diversity lower than patients newly diagnosed.

This sample's time point: persistent/refractory GD, antithyroid drugs over 5 years with positive TRAb. TCR sequences were obtained from RNA taken from PBMCs. Germline CDR1 reads MDHEN; CDR2 reads SYDVKM. Deletions cut 6 bases from V and 5 bases from J, with 20 bases between. CDR3 size: 16 residues. The receptor's source is a woman between 35 and 50 years old with Graves disease. The chain links TRBV28 to TRBJ1-5; D is ambiguous. Sequencing used peripheral blood mononuclear cells (PBMCs), obtained when the disease was refractory, from a patient treated with antithyroid drugs. Here the CDR3 reads CASSSLFEGLHQPQHF. The CDR3 nucleotides are TGTGCCAGCAGCTCCCTTTTCGAGGGTCTCCATCAGCCCCAGCATTTT.